The 31 T cell receptor beta chains below come from one sample, sequenced in a study of blood T cell repertoires in COVID-19. Assay used: immunoSEQ multiplex PCR; TCRdb lists only in-frame clones, some missing. Of roughly 21,000 clones listed, about 83% are singletons. The sample taken for sequencing was peripheral blood. These receptors all come from a human donor in a cohort sampled during active COVID-19.

The V gene is TRBV2, the J gene TRBJ2-4; D possibly corresponds to TRBD1 (5 bases). The germline gives CDR1 SNHLY, CDR2 FYNNEI. The CDR3 runs to 16 residues. V lost 7 bases and J 0 bases, leaving 16 bases between the germline ends. The CDR3 DNA reads TGTGCCAGCATTCCCCAGGGCAGTCTAGCCAAAAACATTCAGTACTTC. Translated, it gives CASIPQGSLAKNIQYF.

V gene TRBV4-3 combines with J gene TRBJ1-4, with 10 bases aligning to TRBD1. With V trimmed by 5 bases and J by 8 bases, 8 bases remained unmatched. CDR3 length equals 15 residues. Germline CDR1 is LGHNA and CDR2 is YSLEER. CDR3 in amino acids: CASSSGTGAGEKLFF. CDR3 in DNA: TGCGCCAGCAGCTCAGGGACAGGGGCGGGAGAAAAACTGTTTTTT.

The table lists this clone with a few counts. This chain joins TRBV5-1 and TRBJ2-3; D may be TRBD2 (6 bases). The V gene lost 5 bases and the J gene lost 6 bases, with 13 bases spanning the gap. The CDR3 extends over 13 amino acids. Germline-derived CDR1 and CDR2 are SGHRS and YFSETQ. The CDR3 DNA reads TGCGCCAGCAGTACTCAGGAGGGGGATACGCAGTATTTT. It specifies CASSTQEGDTQYF.

This chain links TRBV28 with TRBJ2-5, with 8 positions matching TRBD1. The CDR3 has 16 amino acids. V shed 6 bases, J shed 4 bases, and the junction held 13 bases outside the gene matches. Per the germline V gene, CDR1 is MDHEN and CDR2 is SYDVKM. CDR3 in DNA: TGTGCCAGCAGGGGGACAGGCCGGCGGTGGGGAGAGACCCAGTACTTC. It is translated as CASRGTGRRWGETQYF.

The rearrangement links TRBV19 to TRBJ1-4; 12 bases line up with TRBD1. CDR1 LNHDA and CDR2 SQIVND come from the germline V gene (reference sequence). The CDR3 consists of 17 residues. V trimming: 3 bases; J trimming: 6 bases; junction bases outside the gene matches: 8. The CDR3 loop is CASSIPRDRGRHEKLFF. In DNA form, the CDR3 reads TGTGCCAGTAGTATCCCTAGGGACAGGGGGCGCCATGAAAAACTGTTTTTT.

This clone was counted a few times. The CDR3 coding sequence is TGTGCCAGCAGTGAAGCGCTTCTGGGCATGAACACTGAAGCTTTCTTT. Its protein is CASSEALLGMNTEAFF. The rearrangement uses TRBV2 and TRBJ1-1; D is unresolved. The CDR3 is 16 residues long. The germline CDR1 and CDR2 sequences are SNHLY and FYNNEI. The V end was cut by 0 bases, the J end by 0 bases, with 11 bases between.

The chain recombines TRBV27 with TRBJ2-5; 11 nucleotides line up with TRBD1. V lost 6 bases to trimming and J lost 4 bases; unmatched junction nucleotides: 10. The CDR3 has 16 amino acids. Germline loops: CDR1 MNHEY, CDR2 SMNVEV (reference sequence). CDR3: CASRPDRGLFVETQYF. In DNA form, the CDR3 reads TGTGCCAGCAGACCGGACAGGGGGCTCTTCGTAGAGACCCAGTACTTC.

The chain is built from TRBV6-5 and TRBJ1-4, with no clear D. The V gene's germline CDR1 is MNHEY and CDR2 SVGAGI. V lost 8 bases and J 4 bases, leaving 14 bases between the germline ends. This CDR3 is built from 14 residues. Here the CDR3 DNA reads TGTGCCAGCGGATCAAGAGGATATAATGAAAAACTGTTTTTT. This sequence encodes CASGSRGYNEKLFF.

The V and J genes are TRBV3-1 (or the pseudogene TRBV3-2) and TRBJ2-2; the D is unclear. Trimming took off 0 bases at V and 1 base at J, with 12 bases between the two ends. CDR3 size: 17 residues. Germline lookup yields CDR1 LGHDT and CDR2 YNNKEL (reference sequence). This chain's CDR3 is CASSQDIGNWNTGELFF. As DNA, the CDR3 is TGTGCCAGCAGCCAAGATATTGGTAACTGGAACACCGGGGAGCTGTTTTTT.

This clone was seen a handful of times. V and J are TRBV5-6 and TRBJ1-4; D is uncertain. Germline CDR1 and CDR2: SGHDT and YYEEEE. There are 15 residues in the CDR3. The germline V and J ends were trimmed by 0 bases and 4 bases, with 10 bases remaining between them. The CDR3 here is CASSLAGQLNEKLFF. The DNA of the CDR3 is TGTGCCAGCAGCTTGGCTGGGCAGCTTAATGAAAAACTGTTTTTT.

The chain has TRBV5-4 and TRBJ1-2, with D uncertain. Germline V gene data show CDR1 as SGHNT and CDR2 as YYREEE (reference sequence). The CDR3 sequence is 19 residues long. V lost 3 bases and J 3 bases, leaving 27 bases between the germline ends. CDR3 loop: CASSSDGGLGNPRDYGYTF. DNA of the CDR3: TGTGCCAGCAGCTCGGACGGCGGGTTGGGTAATCCAAGGGACTATGGCTACACCTTC.

The chain couples TRBV7-9 to TRBJ1-3; 7 bases are shared with TRBD1. The germline V gene encodes CDR1 SEHNR and CDR2 FQNEAQ (reference sequence). The CDR3 runs 14 residues. V shed 4 bases, J shed 3 bases, and the junction held 3 bases outside the gene matches. The CDR3 DNA follows: TGTGCCAGCAGCTATGGGACAGTTGGAAACACCATATATTTT. Its translation is CASSYGTVGNTIYF.

The gene calls are TRBV5-1 and TRBJ2-1; a possible D gene is TRBD2 (5 bases). CDR3 size: 17 residues. Trimming removed 4 bases at V and 0 bases at J, with 17 bases between. Germline V gene sequence: CDR1 SGHRS, CDR2 YFSETQ. CDR3 coding DNA: TGCGCCAGCAGCCACCGGGGTCAGCTAAGCTCCTACAATGAGCAGTTCTTC. It codes for CASSHRGQLSSYNEQFF.

The genes are TRBV5-1 and TRBJ2-5; D is possibly TRBD1 (6 bases). The CDR3 is made up of 13 amino acids. With 4 bases removed from V and 5 bases from J, the gap between germline ends came to 12 bases. Per the germline V gene, CDR1 is SGHRS and CDR2 is YFSETQ. CDR3 protein: CASSRGTHETQYF. For the CDR3, the DNA is TGCGCCAGCAGCCGAGGGACACACGAGACCCAGTACTTC.

The rearrangement links TRBV12-5 to TRBJ2-5, with 9 bases that match TRBD2. The CDR3 has 16 amino acids. Per germline, CDR1 LGHNT and CDR2 FRNRAP. V lost 1 base and J lost 1; bases outside the gene matches: 4. This chain's CDR3 is CASGLGGRGGQETQYF. The CDR3 nucleotides read TGTGCTAGTGGTTTGGGCGGGAGGGGTGGCCAAGAGACCCAGTACTTC.

The chain joins TRBV9 to TRBJ1-3; no clear D. This CDR3 has 13 amino acids. Trimming left V 0 bases short and J 3 bases short, with 4 bases between. CDR1 is SGDLS and CDR2 is YYNGEE in the germline V gene. Here the CDR3 reads CASSVALGNTIYF. The CDR3 DNA is TGTGCCAGCAGCGTAGCTCTTGGAAACACCATATATTTT.

The chain combines TRBV5-4 with TRBJ1-5; no definite D call. The germline gives CDR1 SGHNT, CDR2 YYREEE (reference sequence). This CDR3 has 15 residues. Trimming removed 0 bases from V and 3 bases from J, with 10 bases in between. The CDR3 bases are TGTGCCAGCAGCTTGGGCAGAGGTAACAATCAGCCCCAGCATTTT. Protein sequence: CASSLGRGNNQPQHF.

The chain is built from TRBV6-5 and TRBJ2-7; 8 bases agree with TRBD1. CDR1 is MNHEY, CDR2 SVGAGI, per germline. The V and J ends lost 6 bases and 2 bases, in that order; junction bases with no gene match: 9. CDR3 length: 15 residues. The CDR3 nucleotides read TGTGCCAGCAGACCCGACAGGGGTGGCACCTACGAGCAGTACTTC. Translating gives CASRPDRGGTYEQYF.

V usage is TRBV12-3 or TRBV12-4 and J usage is TRBJ2-7, with TRBD1 as a possible D gene (5 bases). CDR3 length: 12 amino acids. V lost 2 bases and J lost 4, with 6 bases in between. CDR3 nucleotides: TGTGCCAGCAGTTTAAAGGGGTACGAGCAGTACTTC. Translated, it gives CASSLKGYEQYF.

This sequence joins TRBV19 and TRBJ1-2; no definite D call. The germline V gene encodes CDR1 LNHDA and CDR2 SQIVND (reference sequence). This CDR3 is 15 amino acids long. Trimming took 0 bases from V and 5 from J, leaving 13 bases between them. The CDR3 sequence is CASSIDLNTGYGYTF. The CDR3 nucleotides are TGTGCCAGTAGTATAGATCTTAACACGGGATATGGCTACACCTTC.

In this sample, this clone turned up once. The chain is built from TRBV6-5 and TRBJ1-2; 7 bases agree with TRBD1. Germline V gene data show CDR1 as MNHEY and CDR2 as SVGAGI. J gave up 0 bases and V 0 bases, and 1 base lay outside the gene matches. The CDR3 extends over 15 amino acids. Written as DNA, the CDR3 is TGTGCCAGCAGTTACTCGACAGGGCCTAACTATGGCTACACCTTC. This codes for CASSYSTGPNYGYTF.

This clone has just a few counts. The chain links TRBV9 to TRBJ2-2; a possible D gene is TRBD2 (6 bases). Per the germline V gene, CDR1 is SGDLS and CDR2 is YYNGEE. CDR3 length: 16 amino acids. The V end was cut by 0 bases, the J end by 4 bases, with 13 bases between. This chain's CDR3 is CASSVGGSSGTGELFF. CDR3 coding DNA: TGTGCCAGCAGCGTAGGGGGTAGTAGCGGCACCGGGGAGCTGTTTTTT.

A single count supports this clone. This chain joins TRBV7-9 and TRBJ2-1, with 10 bases aligning to TRBD2. CDR1 SEHNR and CDR2 FQNEAQ come from the germline V gene (reference sequence). V was pared by 8 bases and J by 9 bases, with 7 bases of the junction left unmatched. The CDR3 runs to 13 residues. The CDR3 protein is CASGAGGLGEQFF. CDR3 nucleotide sequence: TGTGCCAGCGGAGCGGGGGGGCTTGGTGAGCAGTTCTTC.

This chain links TRBV19 with TRBJ1-1, with 9 bases aligning to TRBD1. The CDR3 extends over 15 amino acids. The J segment lost 5 bases and the V segment lost 6 bases, leaving 10 bases of the junction unmatched. CDR1 LNHDA and CDR2 SQIVND come from the germline V gene (reference sequence). The chain's CDR3 is CASRNSRDRVTEAFF. DNA for the CDR3: TGTGCCAGTAGAAATTCACGGGACAGGGTAACTGAAGCTTTCTTT.

This rearrangement joins TRBV6-5 to TRBJ2-1; D might be TRBD1 (5 bases). Germline lookup yields CDR1 MNHEY and CDR2 SVGAGI. V dropped 5 bases and J dropped 0 bases, with 11 bases sitting between them. This CDR3 comprises 15 residues. The CDR3 is CASSPKGVSYNEQFF. CDR3 coding DNA: TGTGCCAGCAGTCCAAAAGGGGTCTCCTACAATGAGCAGTTCTTC.

The chain is built from TRBV2 and TRBJ2-5, with D possibly TRBD1 on 6 matching bases. Deletions cut 3 bases from V and 1 base from J, with 12 bases between. Germline CDR1 SNHLY, CDR2 FYNNEI. The CDR3 extends over 15 amino acids. CDR3 nucleotide sequence: TGTGCCAGCAGTGACTTAGGGGGACCCCAAGAGACCCAGTACTTC. Translated, it gives CASSDLGGPQETQYF.

This sequence joins TRBV7-2 and TRBJ1-2; D is unclear. The V gene's germline CDR1 is SGHTA and CDR2 FQGNSA. The ends were cut back, 1 base at V and 7 bases at J, with 10 bases in the middle. This CDR3 region has 13 residues. The CDR3, as DNA: TGTGCCAGCAGCTTAGAAGAGGGAAGTGGCTACACCTTC. It specifies CASSLEEGSGYTF.

The chain employs TRBV5-1 and TRBJ1-1; 10 bases are a match to TRBD1. Germline values: CDR1 SGHRS, CDR2 YFSETQ. Germline trimming cut 4 bases from V and 7 bases from J; bases unmatched to any gene: 4. The length of the CDR3 is 13 residues. CDR3 amino acids: CASSPGTGDEAFF. Written as DNA, the CDR3 is TGCGCCAGCAGCCCCGGGACAGGGGATGAAGCTTTCTTT.

This CDR3 reads CASSTPLSEAFF. The DNA for the CDR3 is TGTGCCAGCAGCACTCCCCTTTCTGAAGCTTTCTTT. The J gene is TRBJ1-1, the V gene TRBV28, with D uncertain. CDR3 length: 12 residues. V was trimmed by 6 bases and J by 6 bases, leaving 11 bases between them. Germline loops: CDR1 MDHEN, CDR2 SYDVKM. The full variable domain, in which reference TRBV28 and TRBJ1-1 provide the parts outside the CDR3, is DVKVTQSSRYLVKRTGEKVFLECVQDMDHENMFWYRQDPGLGLRLIYFSYDVKMKEKGDIPEGYSVSREKKERFSLILESASTNQTSMYLCASSTPLSEAFFGQGTRLTVV.

This chain joins TRBV5-4 and TRBJ1-1, with D perhaps TRBD1 (5 bases). Germline V CDR1 and CDR2: SGHNT, YYREEE (reference sequence). The CDR3 runs 16 residues. Trimming took off 0 bases at V and 0 bases at J, with 12 bases between the two ends. CDR3 DNA sequence: TGTGCCAGCAGCTTGGTAGGGGCAGCCCTGAACACTGAAGCTTTCTTT. Protein: CASSLVGAALNTEAFF. Full variable domain (remainder filled in from reference TRBV5-4 and TRBJ1-1): ETGVTQSPTHLIKTRGQQVTLRCSSQSGHNTVSWYQQALGQGPQFIFQYYREEENGRGNFPPRFSGLQFPNYSSELNVNALELDDSALYLCASSLVGAALNTEAFFGQGTRLTVV.

This clone was observed a few times. The genes are TRBV6-2 or TRBV6-3 and TRBJ2-3, with 11 bases that match TRBD2. With V trimmed by 5 bases and J by 3 bases, 10 bases remained unmatched. CDR1 MNHEY and CDR2 SVGEGT come from the germline V gene. This CDR3 region has 17 residues. This chain's CDR3 is CASSALAGGKRTDTQYF. CDR3 in DNA: TGTGCCAGCAGTGCGCTAGCGGGGGGTAAAAGGACAGATACGCAGTATTTT.